The 16 T cell receptor beta chains below were found in one sample sequenced in a study of T cell repertoires in cytomegalovirus infection. TCRdb re-analysed the reads in MiXCR, keeping a single row per CDR3 protein. The sample lists some 180,000 distinct CDR3 sequences, roughly 15% occurring once. The sequencing sample was made of CD8+ T cells from PBMCs. The receptor set was obtained from a human donor in good health (CMV status not recorded). Some clones in this sample may be carry-over from other donors' samples.

This clonotype was recorded a few times. The rearrangement joins TRBV18 to TRBJ2-1; the D gene is possibly TRBD1 (5 bases). Trimming pared 8 bases from V and 4 bases from J, leaving 9 bases between. Germline V gives CDR1 KGHSH, CDR2 LQKENI. There are 12 residues in the CDR3. The CDR3 DNA sequence: TGTGCCAGCACGGACAATTACAATGAGCAGTTCTTC. Protein: CASTDNYNEQFF.

The sample holds many counts of this clonotype. The chain employs TRBV28 and TRBJ2-1, with D maybe TRBD1 (5 bases). V lost 3 bases, J lost 7 bases, and 16 bases lay in between. The CDR3 extends over 15 amino acids. Germline lookup yields CDR1 MDHEN and CDR2 SYDVKM. CDR3 DNA: TGTGCCAGCAGTTTTCCTGACAGACTCGGGAATGAGCAGTTCTTC. It encodes CASSFPDRLGNEQFF.

This clonotype was seen a handful of times. The chain employs TRBV25-1 and TRBJ1-2; maybe TRBD1 (5 bases). V lost 4 bases, J lost 6 bases, and 15 bases lay in between. Germline loops: CDR1 MGHDK, CDR2 SYGVNS. CDR3 length equals 14 residues. This CDR3 is CASSGPGGEHGYTF. CDR3 sequence (DNA): TGTGCCAGCAGTGGCCCGGGGGGGGAGCATGGCTACACCTTC.

V gene TRBV7-9 combines with J gene TRBJ2-1, with D hard to call. CDR1 and CDR2 from the germline V gene are SEHNR and FQNEAQ (reference sequence). CDR3 length: 12 amino acids. V lost 7 bases to trimming and J lost 2 bases, with 6 bases between them. CDR3 region: CASTGPYNEQFF. Written as DNA, the CDR3 is TGTGCCAGCACGGGCCCCTACAATGAGCAGTTCTTC.

The genes are TRBV11-2 and TRBJ1-6; D gene unclear. V dropped 3 bases and J dropped 0 bases, with 9 bases sitting between them. Germline assignment: CDR1 SGHAT and CDR2 FQNNGV. This CDR3 is 16 amino acids long. The CDR3 protein is CASSFYGSSYNSPLHF. The CDR3, as DNA: TGTGCCAGCAGCTTTTACGGGAGCTCCTATAATTCACCCCTCCACTTT.

This chain links TRBV28 with TRBJ2-7; D call uncertain. Looked up from germline, CDR1 is MDHEN and CDR2 is SYDVKM. The germline V and J ends were trimmed by 2 bases and 5 bases, with 13 bases remaining between them. The CDR3 consists of 14 residues. The chain's CDR3 is CASSLLKGNHEQYF. The CDR3 region has the DNA TGTGCCAGCAGTTTACTAAAAGGGAACCACGAGCAGTACTTC.

V usage is TRBV7-9 and J usage is TRBJ1-1; D ambiguous. Trimming left V 5 bases short and J 0 bases short, with 10 bases between. Germline V gives CDR1 SEHNR, CDR2 FQNEAQ (reference sequence). The CDR3 is 14 residues long. The CDR3 region is CASSVDVMNTEAFF. In DNA, the CDR3 is TGTGCCAGCAGCGTCGACGTAATGAACACTGAAGCTTTCTTT.

There are a few counts of this clonotype. This chain uses TRBV6-1 with TRBJ2-1, with D perhaps matching TRBD1 (6 bases). The CDR3 is 16 amino acids. In germline, CDR1 is MNHNS, CDR2 SASEGT. V was trimmed by 6 bases and J by 8 bases, leaving 23 bases between them. CDR3 coding DNA: TGTGCCAGCAGCCCTTCGGTGACAGGAGGTCGCGATGAGCAGTTCTTC. This encodes CASSPSVTGGRDEQFF.

The V gene is TRBV27, the J gene TRBJ2-3; D unclear. Trimming cost V 6 bases and J 3 bases, with 4 bases left between them. This CDR3 region has 11 residues. Germline V CDR1 and CDR2: MNHEY, SMNVEV (reference sequence). The DNA of the CDR3 is TGTGCCAGCAGAAGAACAGATACGCAGTATTTT. It translates to CASRRTDTQYF.

This clonotype showed up just a few times. The rearrangement joins TRBV7-2 to TRBJ2-7, with 7 bases fitting TRBD2. CDR1 and CDR2 from the germline V gene are SGHTA and FQGNSA. The J segment lost 0 bases and the V segment lost 5 bases, leaving 4 bases of the junction unmatched. The CDR3 sequence is 14 residues long. The CDR3, as DNA: TGTGCCAGCAGCCCTACTAGCGTCTCCTACGAGCAGTACTTC. Translating gives CASSPTSVSYEQYF.

This clonotype occurred a few times. The chain links TRBV28 to TRBJ1-1; D gene unclear. The CDR3 spans 14 residues. The germline gives CDR1 MDHEN, CDR2 SYDVKM. V was shortened by 3 bases and J by 3 bases, with 11 bases between the two germline ends. This chain's CDR3 is CASSFRLGDTEAFF. The CDR3 DNA follows: TGTGCCAGCAGTTTCCGGCTAGGCGACACTGAAGCTTTCTTT.

This clonotype was detected a few times. V is TRBV4-1 and J is TRBJ2-7; maybe TRBD2 (7 bases). The germline CDR1 and CDR2 sequences are MGHRA and YSYEKL. Trimming cost V 0 bases and J 0 bases, with 12 bases left between them. The CDR3 contains 16 residues. The CDR3 reads CASSQDRAGASYEQYF. The CDR3, as DNA: TGCGCCAGCAGCCAAGATCGGGCGGGGGCCTCCTACGAGCAGTACTTC.

For this clonotype: A read error may produce the germline difference seen at one junction end. The gene calls are TRBV6-2 or TRBV6-3 and TRBJ1-2; possibly TRBD1 for D (5 bases). The CDR3 runs 17 residues. Germline V gene lookup returns CDR1 MNHEY and CDR2 SVGEGT. CDR3 nucleotide sequence: TGTGCCAGCAGCTCACCCATCCGGCGGGGGACTAACTATGGTTACACCTTC. It specifies CASSSPIRRGTNYGYTF.

In its sample, this clonotype was seen a few times. This chain connects TRBV6-6 to TRBJ1-1, with 10 bases lining up with TRBD1. From germline, CDR1 is MNHNY and CDR2 SVGAGI (reference sequence). V gave up 0 bases and J gave up 3 bases; unmatched junction bases: 7. The CDR3 contains 17 residues. The CDR3 DNA reads TGTGCCAGCAGTTACTCGACGACAGGGGGCGAGTACACTGAAGCTTTCTTT. Its translation: CASSYSTTGGEYTEAFF.

The CDR3 bases are TGTGCCAGCAGCCGGAGCGGTACGCAGTATTTT. This codes for CASSRSGTQYF. J is TRBJ2-3 and V is TRBV7-4, with D perhaps TRBD2 (5 bases). The CDR3 is 11 amino acids. Per the germline V gene, CDR1 is SGHVT and CDR2 is SQSDAQ. V was cut by 5 bases and J by 8 bases, with 8 bases left in between. Complete variable domain (other parts from reference TRBV7-4 and TRBJ2-3): GAGVSQSPRYKVAKRGRDVALRCDSISGHVTLYWYRQTLGQGSEVLTYSQSDAQRDKSGRPSGRFSAERPERSVSTLKIQRTEQGDSAVYLCASSRSGTQYFGPGTRLTVL.

This clonotype was counted only a few times. The rearrangement uses TRBV12-5 and TRBJ2-3, with D hard to call. CDR3 length: 13 amino acids. Deletions cut 1 base from V and 10 bases from J, with 12 bases between. Germline loops: CDR1 LGHNT, CDR2 FRNRAP. CDR3 sequence reads: CASGLGASDPQYF. Here the CDR3 DNA reads TGTGCTAGTGGTTTGGGAGCTTCGGATCCGCAGTATTTT.